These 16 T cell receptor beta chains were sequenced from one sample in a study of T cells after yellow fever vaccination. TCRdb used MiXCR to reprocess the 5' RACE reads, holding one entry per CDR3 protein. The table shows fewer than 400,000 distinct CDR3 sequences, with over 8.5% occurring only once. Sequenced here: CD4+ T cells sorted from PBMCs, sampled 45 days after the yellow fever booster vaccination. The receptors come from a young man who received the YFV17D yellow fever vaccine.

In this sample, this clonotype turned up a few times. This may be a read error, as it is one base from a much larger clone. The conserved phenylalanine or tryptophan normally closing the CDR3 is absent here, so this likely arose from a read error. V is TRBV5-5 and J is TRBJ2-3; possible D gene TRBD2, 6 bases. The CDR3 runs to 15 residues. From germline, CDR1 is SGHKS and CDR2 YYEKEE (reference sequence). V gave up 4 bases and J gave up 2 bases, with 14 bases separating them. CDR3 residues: CASSIPRGTTDTQYC. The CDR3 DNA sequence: TGTGCCAGCAGCATACCTCGGGGGACCACAGATACGCAGTATTGT.

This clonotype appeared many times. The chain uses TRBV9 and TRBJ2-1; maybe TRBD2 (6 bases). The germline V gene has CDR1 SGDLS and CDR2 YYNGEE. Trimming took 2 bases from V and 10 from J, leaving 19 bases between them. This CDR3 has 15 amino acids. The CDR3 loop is CASSVAFGAGLEQFF. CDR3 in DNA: TGTGCCAGCAGCGTGGCCTTTGGTGCGGGATTAGAGCAGTTCTTC.

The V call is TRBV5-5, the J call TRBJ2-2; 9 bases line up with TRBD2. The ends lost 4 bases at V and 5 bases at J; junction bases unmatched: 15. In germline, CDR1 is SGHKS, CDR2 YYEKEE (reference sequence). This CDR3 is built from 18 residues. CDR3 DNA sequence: TGTGCCAGCAGCCCCGGTGGTAGCGGGGGTCTCAGGACCGGGGAGCTGTTTTTT. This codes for CASSPGGSGGLRTGELFF.

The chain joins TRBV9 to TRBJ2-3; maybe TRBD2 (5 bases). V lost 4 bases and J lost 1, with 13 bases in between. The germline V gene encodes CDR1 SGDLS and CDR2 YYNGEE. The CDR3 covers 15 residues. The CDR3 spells CASSRRVEGTDTQYF. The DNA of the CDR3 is TGTGCCAGCAGCCGCCGCGTGGAGGGCACAGATACGCAGTATTTT.

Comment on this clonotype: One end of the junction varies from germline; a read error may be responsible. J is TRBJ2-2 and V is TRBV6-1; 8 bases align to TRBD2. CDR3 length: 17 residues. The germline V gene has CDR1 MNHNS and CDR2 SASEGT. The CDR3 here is CASSEGGTSIATGVLFF. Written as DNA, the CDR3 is TGTGCCAGCAGTGAAGGAGGGACTAGTATTGCCACCGGGGTGCTGTTTTTT.

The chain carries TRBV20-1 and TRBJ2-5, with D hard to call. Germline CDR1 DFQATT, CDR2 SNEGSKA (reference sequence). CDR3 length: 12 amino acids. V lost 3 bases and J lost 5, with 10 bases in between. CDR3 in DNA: TGCAGTGCTAGTCGGGTAATGGAGACCCAGTACTTC. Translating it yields CSASRVMETQYF.

This CDR3 is CASSRGQGSYEQYV. In DNA form, the CDR3 reads TGTGCCAGCAGCCGGGGACAGGGTTCCTACGAGCAGTACGTC. V and J are TRBV6-5 and TRBJ2-7; 9 bases are shared with TRBD1. The V gene end was trimmed by 6 bases and the J gene end by 1 base; junction bases not matched to a gene: 4. This CDR3 is built from 14 residues. Germline-derived CDR1 and CDR2 are MNHEY and SVGAGI.

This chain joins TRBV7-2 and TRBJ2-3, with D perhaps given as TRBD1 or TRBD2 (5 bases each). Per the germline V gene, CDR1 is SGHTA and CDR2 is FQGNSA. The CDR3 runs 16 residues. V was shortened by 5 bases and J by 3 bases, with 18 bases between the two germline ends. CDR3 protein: CASSVAGALETDTQYF. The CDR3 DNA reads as TGTGCCAGCAGCGTTGCCGGGGCCCTTGAGACAGATACGCAGTATTTT.

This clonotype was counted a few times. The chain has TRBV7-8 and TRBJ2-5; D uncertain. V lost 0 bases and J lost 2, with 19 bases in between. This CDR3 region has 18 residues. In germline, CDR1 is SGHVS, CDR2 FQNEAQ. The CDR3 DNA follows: TGTGCCAGCAGCTTAGCCATGGGCCGTCGGAAAGAGCAAGAGACCCAGTACTTC. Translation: CASSLAMGRRKEQETQYF.

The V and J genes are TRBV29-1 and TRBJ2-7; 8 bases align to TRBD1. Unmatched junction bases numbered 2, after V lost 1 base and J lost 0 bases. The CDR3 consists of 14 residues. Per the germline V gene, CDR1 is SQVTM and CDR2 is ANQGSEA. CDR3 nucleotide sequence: TGCAGCGTTGAAGGGACAGGGCCCTCCTACGAGCAGTACTTC. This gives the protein CSVEGTGPSYEQYF.

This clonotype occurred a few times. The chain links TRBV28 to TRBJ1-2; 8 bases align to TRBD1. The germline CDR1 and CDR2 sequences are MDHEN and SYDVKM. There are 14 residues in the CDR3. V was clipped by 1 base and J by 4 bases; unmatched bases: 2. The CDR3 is CASSLSDRAYGYTF. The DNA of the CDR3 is TGTGCCAGCAGTTTATCGGACAGGGCCTATGGCTACACCTTC.

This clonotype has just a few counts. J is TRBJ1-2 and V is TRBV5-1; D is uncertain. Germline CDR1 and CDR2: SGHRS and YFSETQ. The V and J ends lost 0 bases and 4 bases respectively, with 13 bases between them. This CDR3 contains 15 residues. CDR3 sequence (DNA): TGCGCCAGCAGCTTGGGCGATCGGACGGTCTATGGCTACACCTTC. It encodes CASSLGDRTVYGYTF.

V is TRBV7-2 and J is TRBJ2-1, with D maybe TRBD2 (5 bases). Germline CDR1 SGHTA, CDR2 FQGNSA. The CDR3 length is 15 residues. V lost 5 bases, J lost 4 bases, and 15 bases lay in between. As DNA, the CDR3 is TGTGCCAGCAGCCCCCCCTCCGCGGGTTACAATGAGCAGTTCTTC. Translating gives CASSPPSAGYNEQFF.

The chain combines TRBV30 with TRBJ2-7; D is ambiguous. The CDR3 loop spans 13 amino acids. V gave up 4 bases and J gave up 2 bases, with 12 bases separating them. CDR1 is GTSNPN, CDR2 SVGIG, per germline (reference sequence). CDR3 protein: CAWNRVIAYEQYF. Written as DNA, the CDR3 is TGTGCCTGGAACCGGGTGATAGCCTACGAGCAGTACTTC. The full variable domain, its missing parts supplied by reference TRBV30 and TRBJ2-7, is SQTIHQWPATLVQPVGSPLSLECTVEGTSNPNLYWYRQAAGRGLQLLFYSVGIGQISSEVPQNLSASRPQDRQFILSSKKLLLSDSGFYLCAWNRVIAYEQYFGPGTRLTVT.

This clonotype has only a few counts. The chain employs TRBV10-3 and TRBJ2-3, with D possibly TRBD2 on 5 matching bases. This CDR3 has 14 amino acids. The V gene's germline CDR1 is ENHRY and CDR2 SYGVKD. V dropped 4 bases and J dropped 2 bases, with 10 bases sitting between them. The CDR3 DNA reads TGTGCCATCAGTGGACGCGGGCCCACAGATACGCAGTATTTT. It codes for CAISGRGPTDTQYF.

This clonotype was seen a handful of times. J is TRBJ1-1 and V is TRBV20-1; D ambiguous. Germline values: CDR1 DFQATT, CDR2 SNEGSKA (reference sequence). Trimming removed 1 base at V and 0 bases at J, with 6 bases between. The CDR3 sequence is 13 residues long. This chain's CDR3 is CSARGPMNTEAFF. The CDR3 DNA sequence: TGCAGTGCTAGAGGGCCAATGAACACTGAAGCTTTCTTT.